These T cell receptor beta chains were read from a single sample in a study of blood T cells in healthy people across ages. TCRdb reprocessed the 5' RACE reads via MiXCR and lists one record per CDR3 protein. The sample holds approximately 780,000 distinct CDR3 sequences, 20% to 30% seen once. These data were also filed under a second study, of T cells of mothers and their children.

The sequenced material came from blood. Receptor source: a boy aged 5-17 years in good health. The CDR3 runs from the conserved cysteine through the conserved F or W. The order of the fields is CDR3 length, J gene, clone size, D gene, V gene, CDR3 DNA, CDR3 protein. The D gene is left open where the match is weak. Size values are once, few and many counts, or a class for expanded clones, and some rows have none.

cdr3_length: 16
j_call: TRBJ2-5
clone_size: NA
d_call: TRBD1
v_call: TRBV13
cdr3_nt: TGTGCCAGCAGCTTAACCCACTATACAGGGGGAGAGACCCAGTACTTC
cdr3_aa: CASSLTHYTGGETQYF

cdr3_length: 14
j_call: TRBJ2-5
clone_size: few
d_call: TRBD2
v_call: TRBV20-1
cdr3_nt: TGCAGTGCTAAGCGGGGGGGCCTTGAAGAGACCCAGTACTTC
cdr3_aa: CSAKRGGLEETQYF

cdr3_length: 13
j_call: TRBJ1-4
clone_size: once
d_call: NA
v_call: TRBV7-9
cdr3_nt: TGTGCCAGCAGTCCTTCGGGGTCAGAAAAACTGTTTTTT
cdr3_aa: CASSPSGSEKLFF

cdr3_length: 15
j_call: TRBJ1-2
clone_size: few
d_call: TRBD1
v_call: TRBV6-5
cdr3_nt: TGTGCCAGCAGTTACTCGGTGACAGGGGCCTATGGCTACACCTTC
cdr3_aa: CASSYSVTGAYGYTF

cdr3_length: 13
j_call: TRBJ2-7
clone_size: NA
d_call: NA
v_call: TRBV7-2
cdr3_nt: TGTGCCAGCAGCTTACAACGGTTTGAAGAGCAGTACTTC
cdr3_aa: CASSLQRFEEQYF

cdr3_length: 17
j_call: TRBJ2-2
clone_size: few
d_call: TRBD1
v_call: TRBV13
cdr3_nt: TGTGCCAGCAGCTTACATCCGGGACAGGGGGGAACCGGGGAGCTGTTTTTT
cdr3_aa: CASSLHPGQGGTGELFF

cdr3_length: 15
j_call: TRBJ2-3
clone_size: few
d_call: NA
v_call: TRBV3-1
cdr3_nt: TGTGCCAGCAGCCAAGAGGACGGGGGCACAGATACGCAGTATTTT
cdr3_aa: CASSQEDGGTDTQYF

cdr3_length: 13
j_call: TRBJ2-1
clone_size: few
d_call: NA
v_call: TRBV5-1
cdr3_nt: TGCGCCAGCAGCTTGGCCGGCCGCAGCCGGCAGTTCTTC
cdr3_aa: CASSLAGRSRQFF

cdr3_length: 16
j_call: TRBJ2-7
clone_size: NA
d_call: NA
v_call: TRBV27
cdr3_nt: TGTGCCAGCAGTTCCCGAATGACAGGAGAGATCTACGAGCAGTACTTC
cdr3_aa: CASSSRMTGEIYEQYF

cdr3_length: 15
j_call: TRBJ1-1
clone_size: few
d_call: NA
v_call: TRBV4-1
cdr3_nt: TGCGCCAGCAGCCAAGTGGGTCAGAAGAACACTGAAGCTTTCTTT
cdr3_aa: CASSQVGQKNTEAFF

cdr3_length: 16
j_call: TRBJ2-5
clone_size: few
d_call: TRBD2
v_call: TRBV4-1
cdr3_nt: TGCGCCAGCAGCCAAACTAGCGGGGGCCTCTCAGGGACCCAGTACTTC
cdr3_aa: CASSQTSGGLSGTQYF

cdr3_length: 16
j_call: TRBJ2-4
clone_size: NA
d_call: NA
v_call: TRBV9
cdr3_nt: TGTGCCAGCAGCGCAGCCCCAGGGGCGCTTGAAAACATTCAGTACTTC
cdr3_aa: CASSAAPGALENIQYF

cdr3_length: 18
j_call: TRBJ1-2
clone_size: NA
d_call: NA
v_call: TRBV28
cdr3_nt: TGTGCCAGCAGGCCGCTACTCCCTTACAGGGTAGATAACTATGGCTACACCTTC
cdr3_aa: CASRPLLPYRVDNYGYTF

cdr3_length: 12
j_call: TRBJ2-7
clone_size: few
d_call: NA
v_call: TRBV9
cdr3_nt: TGTGCCGGCAGCGTGGGGGAAGACGAGCAGTACTTC
cdr3_aa: CAGSVGEDEQYF

cdr3_length: 14
j_call: TRBJ2-5
clone_size: few
d_call: NA
v_call: TRBV20-1
cdr3_nt: TGCAGTGCCCATGACGGCGGCCGGGGAGAGACCCAGTACTTC
cdr3_aa: CSAHDGGRGETQYF

cdr3_length: 15
j_call: TRBJ2-1
clone_size: few
d_call: NA
v_call: TRBV13
cdr3_nt: TGTGCCAGCAGCCTGCCGGACCTCCGGCTGGGTGAGCAGTTCTTC
cdr3_aa: CASSLPDLRLGEQFF